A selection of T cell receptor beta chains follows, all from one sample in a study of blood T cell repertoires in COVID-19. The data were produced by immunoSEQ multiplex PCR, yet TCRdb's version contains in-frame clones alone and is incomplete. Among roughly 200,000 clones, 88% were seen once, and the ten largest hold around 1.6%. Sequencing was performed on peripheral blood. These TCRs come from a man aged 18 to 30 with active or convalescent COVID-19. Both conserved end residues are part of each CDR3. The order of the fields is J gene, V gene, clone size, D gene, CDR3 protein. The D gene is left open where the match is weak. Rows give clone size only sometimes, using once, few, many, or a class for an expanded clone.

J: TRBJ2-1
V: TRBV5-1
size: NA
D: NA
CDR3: CAKRFGTLQGGYNEQFF

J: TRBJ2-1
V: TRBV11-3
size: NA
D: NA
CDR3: CASSLGSLTHEQFF

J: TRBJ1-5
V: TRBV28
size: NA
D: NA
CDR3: CASSFLSLRSNQPQHF

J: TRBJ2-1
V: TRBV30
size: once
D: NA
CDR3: CAWSVRRNEQFF

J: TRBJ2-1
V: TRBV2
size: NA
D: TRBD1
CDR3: CATNRDRNEQFF

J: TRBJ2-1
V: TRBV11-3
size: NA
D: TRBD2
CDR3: CASSSPAGGLAGVGEQFF

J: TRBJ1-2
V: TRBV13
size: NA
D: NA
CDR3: CASSLTSDSYGYTF

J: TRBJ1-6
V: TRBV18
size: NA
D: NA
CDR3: CASSPNRERSPLHF

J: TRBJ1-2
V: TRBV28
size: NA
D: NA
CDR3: CASRKGVNYGYTF

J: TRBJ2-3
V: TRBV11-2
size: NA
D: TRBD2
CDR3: CASSQAGAVTDTQYF

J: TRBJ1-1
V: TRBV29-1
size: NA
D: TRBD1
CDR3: CSAVSGGPNTEAFF

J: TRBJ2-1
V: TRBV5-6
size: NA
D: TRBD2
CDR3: CASSDSGTSSYNEQFF

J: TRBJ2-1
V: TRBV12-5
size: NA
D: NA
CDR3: CASGLVLGLASNEQFF

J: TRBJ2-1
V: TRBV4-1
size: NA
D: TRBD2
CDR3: CASSQEGLAEPYNEQFF

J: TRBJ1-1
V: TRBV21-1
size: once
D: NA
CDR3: CASSKGRTGGLRHTEAFF

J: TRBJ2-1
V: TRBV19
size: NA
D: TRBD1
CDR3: CASRDRDSYNEQFF

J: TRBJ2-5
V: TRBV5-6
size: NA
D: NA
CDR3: CASSLDARGPETQYF

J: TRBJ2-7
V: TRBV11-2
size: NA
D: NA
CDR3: CASSLDRSRGIYEQYF

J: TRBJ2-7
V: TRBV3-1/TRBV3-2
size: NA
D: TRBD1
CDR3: CASSLGTAEQYF

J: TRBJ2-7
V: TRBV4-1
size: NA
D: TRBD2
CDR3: CASSQVAGDNEQYF

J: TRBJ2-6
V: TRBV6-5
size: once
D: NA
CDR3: CASRGPGANVLTF

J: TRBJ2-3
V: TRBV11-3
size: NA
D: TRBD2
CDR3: CASSRGGNTDTQYF

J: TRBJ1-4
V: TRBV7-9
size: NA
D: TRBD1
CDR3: CASSLGQGNEKLFF

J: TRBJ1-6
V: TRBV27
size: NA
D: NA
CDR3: CASKGTAAGTTRNSPLHF

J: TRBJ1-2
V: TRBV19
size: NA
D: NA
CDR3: CASRPPTGLANYGYTF

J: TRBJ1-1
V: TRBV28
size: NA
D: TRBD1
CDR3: CASFLPQGALTEAFF

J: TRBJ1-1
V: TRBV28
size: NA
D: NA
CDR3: CASSLAGRNTEAFF

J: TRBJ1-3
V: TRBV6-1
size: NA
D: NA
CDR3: CASSEGPPVGNTIYF

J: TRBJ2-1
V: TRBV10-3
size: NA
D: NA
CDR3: CAISEWSSGNEQFF

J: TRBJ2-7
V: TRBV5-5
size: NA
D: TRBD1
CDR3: CASSLVGQGVHEQYF

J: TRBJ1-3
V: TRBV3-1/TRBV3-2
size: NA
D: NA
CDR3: CASSQFRGNTIYF

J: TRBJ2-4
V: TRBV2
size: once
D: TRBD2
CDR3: CASRVAGGPGNIQYF

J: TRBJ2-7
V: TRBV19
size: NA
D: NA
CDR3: CASSIANSNYEQYF

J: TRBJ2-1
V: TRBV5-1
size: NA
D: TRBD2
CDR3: CASSGGLAGVSEQFF

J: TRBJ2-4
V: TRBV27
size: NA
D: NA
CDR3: CASSLGFGPEVGNIQYF

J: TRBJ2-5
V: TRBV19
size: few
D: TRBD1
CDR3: CASRMGTGFETQYF

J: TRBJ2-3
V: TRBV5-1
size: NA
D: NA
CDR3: CASSLAGMAGLSTDTQYF

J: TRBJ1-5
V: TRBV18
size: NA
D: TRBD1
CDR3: CASSPDRGQPQHF

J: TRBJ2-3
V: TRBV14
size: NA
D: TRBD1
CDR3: CASSQATGGRDTQYF

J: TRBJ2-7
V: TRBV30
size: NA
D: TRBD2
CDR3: CAWGTSGRAMFYEQYF

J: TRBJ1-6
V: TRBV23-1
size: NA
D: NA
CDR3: CASIVAYSPLHF

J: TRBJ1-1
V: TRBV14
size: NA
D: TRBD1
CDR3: CASSRRTGRDTEAFF

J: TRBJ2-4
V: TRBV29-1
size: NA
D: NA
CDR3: CSVRETLAKNIQYF

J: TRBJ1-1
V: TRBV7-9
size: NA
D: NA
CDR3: CASSFGGNTEAFF

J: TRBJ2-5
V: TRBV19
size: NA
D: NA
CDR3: CASSRDKETQYF

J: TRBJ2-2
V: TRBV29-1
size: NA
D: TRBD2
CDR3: CAGRGANTGELFF

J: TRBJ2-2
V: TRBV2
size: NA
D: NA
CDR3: CASSVITVNTGELFF

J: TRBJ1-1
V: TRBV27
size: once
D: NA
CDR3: CASTRGQKAFF

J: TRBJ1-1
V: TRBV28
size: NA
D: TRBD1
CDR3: CASSLGQGDTEAFF

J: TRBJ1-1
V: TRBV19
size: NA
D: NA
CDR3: CASSISQGMNTEAFF

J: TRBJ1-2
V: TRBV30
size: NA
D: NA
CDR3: CAWSAGVGYTF

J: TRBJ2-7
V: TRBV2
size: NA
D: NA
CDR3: CASSTQGGYEQYF

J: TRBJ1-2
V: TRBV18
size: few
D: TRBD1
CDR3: CASLRQGRRLSYGYTF

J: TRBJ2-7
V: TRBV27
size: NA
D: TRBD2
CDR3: CASSIPGGEAYF

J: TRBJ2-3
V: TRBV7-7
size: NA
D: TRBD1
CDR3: CASSLGVSGGRTDTQYF

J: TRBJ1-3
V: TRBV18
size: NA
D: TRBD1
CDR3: CASSPEGAKGNTIYF

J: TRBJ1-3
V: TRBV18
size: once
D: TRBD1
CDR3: CASSRTGDGNTIYF

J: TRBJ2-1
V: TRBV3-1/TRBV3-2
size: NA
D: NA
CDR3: CASSQDGGRVYNEQFF

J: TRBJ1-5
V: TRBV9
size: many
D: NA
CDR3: CASSVDGANQPQHF